This T cell receptor (beta chain) is from a study of response to subunit inactivated influenza vaccine. CDR1 and CDR2 (germline): SGHTA, FQGTGA. This CDR3 region has 15 residues. V trimming: 8 bases; J trimming: 3 bases; junction bases outside the gene matches: 13. Whole-study results and caveats: The authors proposed limited new T cell recruitment per seasonal influenza vaccination.

To note about this clonotype: The antigen is unknown.

Using its own MiXCR run on the RT-PCR reads, TCRdb lists one record per CDR3 protein. The sample has 500,000 or so distinct CDR3 sequences; 16% are singletons. The chain couples TRBV7-3 to TRBJ2-7; TRBD2 aligns across 7 bases. This sample comprised CD4+ T cells sorted from PBMCs, obtained around 25 months after vaccination. This receptor was taken from a man between 50 and 75 years old who received an inactivated influenza vaccine. The DNA for the CDR3 is TGTGCCAGCGGACTCGCCCGGGGGGAAGACTACGAGCAGTACTTC. Translation: CASGLARGEDYEQYF.